These 3 T cell receptor beta chains came from one sample sequenced in a study of breast tumors, draining lymph nodes, adjacent tissues. Using its own MiXCR run on the multiplex PCR reads, TCRdb lists one record per CDR3 protein. The sample comprises approximately 150,000 distinct CDR3 sequences, approximately 33% of which are singletons, and less than 4% rests with the top ten. Axillary draining lymph nodes of breast cancer patients supplied the node samples. The sequenced sample consisted of axillary lymph node tissue. Source of these receptors: a female donor with breast cancer. Some clones in this sample may be carry-over from other donors' samples.

This clonotype was recorded at least ten times. This sequence joins TRBV6-1 and TRBJ2-5, with D unclear. The CDR3 contains 14 residues. Germline V gives CDR1 MNHNS, CDR2 SASEGT. V was shortened by 2 bases and J by 6 bases, with 13 bases between the two germline ends. The CDR3 sequence: CASSEQESTKTQYF. DNA of the CDR3: TGTGCCAGCAGTGAACAGGAGTCCACGAAGACCCAGTACTTC.

Remarks on this clonotype: A much larger clone is a single base away; this may be a read error. The V call is TRBV4-3, the J call TRBJ1-4; 7 bases map to TRBD1. CDR1 and CDR2 from the germline V gene are LGHNA and YSLEER. The CDR3 totals 18 residues. CDR3 sequence (DNA): TGCGCCAGCAGCCAAGAGCCGACAGGGAGTGCAACTAGTGAAAAACTGTTTTTT. Translated, it gives CASSQEPTGSATSEKLFF.

This clonotype was picked up many times. The CDR3 DNA reads TGTGCCACCAGCAGAGATCTGGCCAGACTCTCACCCCTCCACTTT. Protein sequence: CATSRDLARLSPLHF. The V gene is TRBV15, the J gene TRBJ1-6; no clear D. Trimming took 0 bases from V and 10 from J, leaving 13 bases between them. Germline V gene sequence: CDR1 LNHNV, CDR2 YYDKDF (reference sequence). The CDR3 is 15 residues long.